This TCR beta chain was sequenced for a study of blood T cell repertoires in COVID-19. Study as a whole: Some COVID-19 samples were acute and others convalescent; all came from the United States, Italy and Spain.

The CDR3 is made up of 13 amino acids. Germline CDR1 reads MGHRA; CDR2 reads YSYEKL. V shed 3 bases and J shed 11 bases, with 14 bases lying between them. Original handling: Estimated nucleated cell counts came from reference gene primer amplification. Measured with immunoSEQ multiplex PCR; TCRdb has only the in-frame clones, and not every one. D and trimming were read from the DNA, whereas the V and J calls and clone size are those reported in that table. This table has 200,000 to 250,000 clones, about nine tenths appearing once. The sequencing input was PBMCs or T cells enriched from blood (not recorded which). The chain has TRBV4-1 and TRBJ1-5; a weak D match, TRBD1 (5 bases). The sequence came from a man between 18 and 29 years old with acute COVID-19. CDR3 DNA sequence: TGCGCCAGCAGCCAGGAACAGGAACGGTCCCAGCATTTT. Protein: CASSQEQERSQHF.